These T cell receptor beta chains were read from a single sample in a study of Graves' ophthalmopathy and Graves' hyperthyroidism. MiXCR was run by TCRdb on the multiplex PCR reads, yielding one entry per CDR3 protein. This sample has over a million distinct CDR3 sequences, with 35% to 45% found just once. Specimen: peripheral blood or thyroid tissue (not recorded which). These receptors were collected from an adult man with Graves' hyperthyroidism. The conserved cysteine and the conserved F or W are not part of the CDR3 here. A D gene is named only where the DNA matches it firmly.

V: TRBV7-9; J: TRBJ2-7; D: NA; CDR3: ASSIHYEQY
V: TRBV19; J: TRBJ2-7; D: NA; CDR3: ASSIFREAHEQY
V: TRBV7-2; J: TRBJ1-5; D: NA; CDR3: ASSLVGLRTGSNQPQH
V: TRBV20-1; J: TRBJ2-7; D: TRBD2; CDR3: SAQTSVTYEQY
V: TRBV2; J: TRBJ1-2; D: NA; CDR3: ASSEVRAYYGYT
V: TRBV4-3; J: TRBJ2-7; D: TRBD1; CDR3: ASSQDPTGDSYEQY
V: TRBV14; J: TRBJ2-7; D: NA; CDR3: ASSPKRRVLY
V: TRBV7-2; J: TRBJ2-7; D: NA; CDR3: ASSFLGGSHYEQY
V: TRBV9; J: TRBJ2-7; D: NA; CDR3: ASSTPRWRPRDYEQY
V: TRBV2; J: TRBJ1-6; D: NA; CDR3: ASSVRGDPNSPLH
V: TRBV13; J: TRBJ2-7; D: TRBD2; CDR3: ASSLLSGGLYEQY
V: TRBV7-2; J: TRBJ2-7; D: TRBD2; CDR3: ASSPPPGLGNYEQY
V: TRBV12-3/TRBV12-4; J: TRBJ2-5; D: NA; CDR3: ASSSYVDQETQY
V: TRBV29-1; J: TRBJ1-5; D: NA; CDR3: SASGRASNQPQH
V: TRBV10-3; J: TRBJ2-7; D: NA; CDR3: AISDISYEQY
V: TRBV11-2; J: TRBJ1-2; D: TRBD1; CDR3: ASKRGLGQGNYGYT
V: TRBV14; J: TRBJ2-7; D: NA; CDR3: ASSPRAGRNYEQY